This TCR beta chain is drawn from a study of response to subunit inactivated influenza vaccine. This clonotype has at least ten counts. The antigen is unknown. The CDR3 is made up of 15 amino acids. V gave up 5 bases and J gave up 0 bases, with 10 bases separating them. TCRdb re-called the RT-PCR reads with MiXCR, one entry per CDR3 protein. The table includes some 480,000 distinct CDR3 sequences, roughly 11% detected once. General study results and limits: It was the authors' suggestion that each seasonal influenza vaccination recruits few new T cells.

The rearrangement joins TRBV12-3 or TRBV12-4 to TRBJ1-4; D might be TRBD1 (5 bases). Specimen: PBMCs from blood, collected roughly 48 days after vaccination. This TCR derives from a man in his forties or fifties who received an inactivated influenza vaccine. The CDR3 DNA follows: TGTGCCAGCAGTGTCGGAGGGGCAACTAATGAAAAACTGTTTTTT. It yields the protein CASSVGGATNEKLFF.